This T cell receptor beta chain was sequenced during a study of cytomegalovirus exposure and HLA in healthy donors. Whole-study context: There were some 81 million unique TCRs (from HLA-typed donors) in an early data release. The study placed about 86% of its roughly 400 genotyped donors in the Caucasian-associated ancestry cluster. Regarding the study as a whole: With further analysis later on, most CMV-associated TCR beta chains appeared HLA-restricted. The investigators catalogued 164 TCR beta chains as cytomegalovirus-associated.

Of note for this clone: Its specificity is unknown.

The PCR contained 60 Vbeta and 13 Jbeta primers. The protocol was immunoSEQ multiplex PCR, while the TCRdb copy is restricted to in-frame clones and leaves out a portion. The data contain about 160,000 clones, around 81% of them singletons. Germline loops: CDR1 MNHEY, CDR2 SMNVEV (reference sequence). CDR3 length: 14 amino acids. With 6 bases clipped from V and 8 bases from J, the junction kept 10 bases outside the gene matches. The gene calls are TRBV27 and TRBJ1-2; 9 bases agree with TRBD1. The sequenced material came from PBMCs. This receptor was identified in a woman aged 45-59 years in good health and CMV-seronegative. The CDR3 coding sequence is TGTGCCAGCAGGGGGGGACAGGGAGAATGGGGCTACACCTTC. This codes for CASRGGQGEWGYTF.